These 24 T cell receptor beta chains were sequenced from one sample in a study of blood T cells in healthy people across ages. Sample-barcoded 5' priming and a J-beta primer mix drove a second PCR of 7 to 11 cycles. One entry per CDR3 protein, called by TCRdb with MiXCR from the 5' RACE reads. Of 2 million or so distinct CDR3 sequences in the sample, just under 50% were seen once. The sequenced sample was blood. These receptor sequences come from a woman between 35 and 50 years old in good health.

This clonotype occurred a few times. V is TRBV6-2 or TRBV6-3 and J is TRBJ2-1, with a tentative D call TRBD1 (5 bases). The CDR3 has 16 amino acids. Trimming stripped 0 bases from V and 3 bases from J, with 12 bases between. Germline CDR1 and CDR2: MNHEY and SVGEGT. The CDR3 nucleotides are TGTGCCAGCAGTTACTCGAGAAGTACAGGCTACAATGAGCAGTTCTTC. Its protein is CASSYSRSTGYNEQFF.

DNA for the CDR3: TGTGCCAGCAGCTTAGATCCTAGCGGGGGGCCCCATACGCAGTATTTT. Amino acids: CASSLDPSGGPHTQYF. V gene TRBV7-2 combines with J gene TRBJ2-3; 11 bases match TRBD2. Germline values: CDR1 SGHTA, CDR2 FQGNSA. Trimming at V came to 1 base and at J to 7 bases, leaving 7 bases not matched to a gene. The CDR3 sequence is 16 residues long.

This clonotype was detected only a few times. V and J are TRBV28 and TRBJ2-7; TRBD1 matches 9 bases. V lost 3 bases and J lost 2; bases outside the gene matches: 5. This CDR3 comprises 15 residues. Germline lookup yields CDR1 MDHEN and CDR2 SYDVKM. The DNA of the CDR3 is TGTGCCAGCAGTTTGGCGGGACAGGGAACCTACGAGCAGTACTTC. Protein product: CASSLAGQGTYEQYF. The full variable domain, in which reference TRBV28 and TRBJ2-7 provide the parts outside the CDR3, is DVKVTQSSRYLVKRTGEKVFLECVQDMDHENMFWYRQDPGLGLRLIYFSYDVKMKEKGDIPEGYSVSREKKERFSLILESASTNQTSMYLCASSLAGQGTYEQYFGPGTRLTVT.

This clonotype was counted between two and nine times. The germline gene is not matched at one end of the junction; a read error may be the cause. The genes are TRBV4-1 and TRBJ1-2, with D perhaps TRBD1 (5 bases). Germline CDR1 reads MGHRA; CDR2 reads YSYEKL. The CDR3 totals 15 residues. This CDR3 reads CASSQEWGSYYGYTF. CDR3 DNA: TGCGCCAGCAGCCAAGAATGGGGGTCGTACTATGGTTACACCTTC.

As to this clonotype: Mismatch with germline at one junction end may stem from a read error. V is TRBV4-1 and J is TRBJ2-3; D perhaps matches TRBD2 (6 bases). The CDR3 has 15 amino acids. CDR1 is MGHRA, CDR2 YSYEKL, per germline. The CDR3 nucleotides are TGCGCCGGCAGCCAAGACGGGACCAGCGGGGATACGCAGTATTTT. This gives the protein CAGSQDGTSGDTQYF.

This clonotype showed up just a few times. This sequence joins TRBV20-1 and TRBJ2-1; D not resolved. The CDR3 is 14 residues long. Germline V lookup: CDR1 DFQATT, CDR2 SNEGSKA (reference sequence). The ends were cut back, 3 bases at V and 4 bases at J, with 13 bases in the middle. In DNA form, the CDR3 reads TGCAGTGCTAGTGAGGCTAGACCATACAATGAGCAGTTCTTC. Translating gives CSASEARPYNEQFF.

This clonotype was counted a few times. V usage is TRBV10-2 and J usage is TRBJ1-5, with D uncertain. CDR1 and CDR2 (germline): WSHSY, SAAADI. The V end was cut by 2 bases, the J end by 1 base, with 12 bases between. This CDR3 spans 16 amino acids. The CDR3 DNA sequence: TGCGCCAGCAGTGAGACCCGCGGAGGAAGCAATCAGCCCCAGCATTTT. It translates to CASSETRGGSNQPQHF.

J is TRBJ2-7 and V is TRBV4-2, with TRBD2 as a possible D gene (6 bases). The J call is doubtful: the DNA matches TRBJ2-5 better. The CDR3 covers 13 residues. Looked up from germline, CDR1 is LGHNA and CDR2 is YNFKEQ. The CDR3 DNA follows: TGTGCCAGCAGCCGATCGGACTACGAGACCCAGTACTTC. It encodes CASSRSDYETQYF.

V gene TRBV4-3 combines with J gene TRBJ2-5; 7 nucleotides line up with TRBD1. Losses at the gene ends were 0 bases for V and 1 base for J; bases not matched to a gene: 2. The CDR3 consists of 15 residues. From germline, CDR1 is LGHNA and CDR2 YSLEER. CDR3 sequence reads: CASSQDYRGQETQYF. The CDR3 region has the DNA TGCGCCAGCAGCCAAGATTACAGGGGCCAAGAGACCCAGTACTTC.

This clonotype is a singleton in its sample. The gene calls are TRBV20-1 and TRBJ2-1, with 8 nucleotides matching TRBD2. Germline CDR1 is DFQATT and CDR2 is SNEGSKA (reference sequence). The V gene end was trimmed by 6 bases and the J gene end by 5 bases; junction bases not matched to a gene: 12. This CDR3 is built from 15 residues. The CDR3 loop reads CSAPRRRGEHNEQFF. The DNA of the CDR3 is TGCAGTGCCCCAAGGAGGCGGGGGGAACACAATGAGCAGTTCTTC.

This clonotype appeared a single time. This chain links TRBV6-5 with TRBJ2-7; D gene ambiguous. V gave up 0 bases and J gave up 1 base, with 7 bases separating them. There are 14 residues in the CDR3. The germline V gene has CDR1 MNHEY and CDR2 SVGAGI. CDR3 in DNA: TGTGCCAGCAGTTACTCGAAGATTTCCTACGAGCAGTACTTC. Its translation is CASSYSKISYEQYF.

DNA for the CDR3: TGCAGTGCTAGAGTTCCTAGCGGGGGGGCCGATAAAGCGTCCTACAATGAGCAGTTCTTC. Protein sequence: CSARVPSGGADKASYNEQFF. The rearrangement uses TRBV20-1 and TRBJ2-1, with 12 bases fitting TRBD2. This CDR3 is built from 20 residues. V lost 1 base and J lost 1; bases outside the gene matches: 14. CDR1 DFQATT and CDR2 SNEGSKA come from the germline V gene (reference sequence).

This sequence joins TRBV5-1 and TRBJ1-2; possibly TRBD1 for D (6 bases). The CDR3 length is 13 residues. Trimming stripped 0 bases from V and 8 bases from J, with 11 bases between. Germline assignment: CDR1 SGHRS and CDR2 YFSETQ. CDR3 residues: CASSLAGAMGYTF. CDR3 nucleotide sequence: TGCGCCAGCAGCTTGGCAGGGGCAATGGGCTACACCTTC.

This clonotype was seen ten or more times. V and J are TRBV12-3 or TRBV12-4 and TRBJ2-5; D is tentatively TRBD1 or TRBD2 (5 bases each). The germline V and J ends were trimmed by 1 base and 5 bases, with 8 bases remaining between them. This CDR3 has 13 amino acids. CDR3: CASSLGRDETQYF. The CDR3 DNA reads TGTGCCAGCAGTTTAGGCAGGGACGAGACCCAGTACTTC.

The chain employs TRBV28 and TRBJ1-5; no clear D gene. Trimming pared 2 bases from V and 2 bases from J, leaving 13 bases between. CDR3 size: 16 residues. Germline CDR1 reads MDHEN; CDR2 reads SYDVKM. The CDR3 reads CASSLTEPKRNQPQHF. The CDR3 DNA reads TGTGCCAGCAGTTTAACGGAGCCAAAACGCAATCAGCCCCAGCATTTT. Full variable domain (outside the CDR3, taken from reference TRBV28 and TRBJ1-5): DVKVTQSSRYLVKRTGEKVFLECVQDMDHENMFWYRQDPGLGLRLIYFSYDVKMKEKGDIPEGYSVSREKKERFSLILESASTNQTSMYLCASSLTEPKRNQPQHFGDGTRLSIL.

This clonotype was seen once. The CDR3 sequence is CASSTGGPLEQYF. The CDR3 nucleotides read TGTGCCAGCAGCACGGGGGGGCCTCTTGAGCAGTACTTC. The chain employs TRBV5-6 and TRBJ2-7; 8 nucleotides agree with TRBD2. CDR1 is SGHDT, CDR2 YYEEEE, per germline. Germline trimming cut 4 bases from V and 7 bases from J; bases unmatched to any gene: 7. The CDR3 runs to 13 residues.

This clonotype came up a few times. The chain combines TRBV20-1 with TRBJ2-1; 11 nucleotides agree with TRBD2. Trimming at V came to 5 bases and at J to 10 bases, leaving 10 bases not matched to a gene. In germline, CDR1 is DFQATT, CDR2 SNEGSKA (reference sequence). This CDR3 comprises 14 residues. CDR3 DNA sequence: TGCAGTGCTGGGGATAGCGGGGGGGCCGGGGAGCAGTTCTTC. Its protein is CSAGDSGGAGEQFF.

In this sample, this clonotype turned up once. V usage is TRBV5-6 and J usage is TRBJ1-5, with D tentatively TRBD1 (5 bases). There are 17 residues in the CDR3. Trimming took 2 bases from V and 0 from J, leaving 15 bases between them. Looked up from germline, CDR1 is SGHDT and CDR2 is YYEEEE. CDR3 bases: TGTGCCAGCAGCTTAACTAAGGGGAAATATAGCAATCAGCCCCAGCATTTT. This sequence encodes CASSLTKGKYSNQPQHF.

The CDR3 is CASGPNIAGANVLTF. DNA for the CDR3: TGTGCCAGCGGTCCCAATATCGCTGGGGCCAACGTCCTGACTTTC. The chain combines TRBV12-3 or TRBV12-4 with TRBJ2-6; D gene uncertain. The CDR3 spans 15 residues. Trimming cost V 8 bases and J 2 bases, with 13 bases left between them.

The sample holds a few counts of this clonotype. This clone may be a read error of a much larger clone one base away. V usage is TRBV5-1 and J usage is TRBJ1-2, with 7 bases matching TRBD1. This CDR3 region has 13 residues. Germline V gene data show CDR1 as SGHRS and CDR2 as YFSETQ. CDR3 in amino acids: CASSPDRIYGYTF. The CDR3 DNA follows: TGTGCCAGCAGTCCGGACAGGATCTATGGCTACACCTTC.

This sequence joins TRBV5-5 and TRBJ2-7; 7 nucleotides align to TRBD1. Trimming took 1 base from V and 0 from J; bases not matched to a gene: 4. This CDR3 has 15 amino acids. Germline V gene lookup returns CDR1 SGHKS and CDR2 YYEKEE (reference sequence). CDR3 DNA sequence: TGTGCCAGCAGCTTGAACAGGGGACGCTCCTACGAGCAGTACTTC. The encoded protein is CASSLNRGRSYEQYF.

The chain is built from TRBV4-3 and TRBJ2-1, with TRBD2 identical over 8 bases. V gave up 2 bases and J gave up 5 bases; unmatched junction bases: 14. This CDR3 is built from 18 residues. Germline assignment: CDR1 LGHNA and CDR2 YSLEER. CDR3 in amino acids: CASSQYAGGPAGHNEQFF. In DNA form, the CDR3 reads TGCGCCAGCAGCCAATACGCGGGGGGCCCAGCGGGACACAATGAGCAGTTCTTC.

This clonotype was counted between two and nine times. With a much larger clone just one base away, this may be a read error. The chain carries TRBV7-2 and TRBJ2-7; D tentatively reads TRBD1 or TRBD2 (5 bases each). The CDR3 has 14 residues. V was cut by 5 bases and J by 7 bases, with 18 bases left in between. Per the germline V gene, CDR1 is SGHTA and CDR2 is FQGNSA. The CDR3: CASSPRRDLNEQYF. CDR3 nucleotides: TGTGCCAGCAGCCCCCGACGGGACCTCAATGAGCAGTACTTC.

The chain combines TRBV4-1 with TRBJ2-5; TRBD2 might be the D (5 bases). Between the trimmed V and J ends, which lost 4 bases and 0 bases, there was a span of 15 bases. This CDR3 is built from 16 residues. Germline V gene sequence: CDR1 MGHRA, CDR2 YSYEKL. The CDR3 loop reads CASSPRTGLYQETQYF. In nucleotides, the CDR3 is TGCGCCAGCAGCCCGAGAACCGGACTTTACCAAGAGACCCAGTACTTC.